This T cell receptor beta chain was documented in a study of response to subunit inactivated influenza vaccine. General study points: That few new T cells are recruited by each seasonal influenza vaccination was the authors' suggestion.

This clonotype was recorded a few times. The antigen is unknown. TCRdb processed the RT-PCR reads anew with MiXCR; each CDR3 protein has one entry. The sample has about 520,000 distinct CDR3 sequences, about 25% seen once. This CDR3 has 13 amino acids. V was clipped by 3 bases and J by 3 bases, with 9 bases between them. Germline CDR1 DFQATT, CDR2 SNEGSKA (reference sequence). The input for sequencing was CD4+ T cells sorted from PBMCs, taken about 5 days after vaccination. The chain recombines TRBV20-1 with TRBJ1-5, with TRBD1 as a possible D gene (5 bases). This sequence was found in a man aged 45-65 years who received an inactivated influenza vaccine. The CDR3 is CSASQTVNQPQHF. CDR3 DNA: TGCAGTGCTAGTCAGACAGTCAATCAGCCCCAGCATTTT.